This T cell receptor (beta chain) was identified in a study of shared clonotypes between healthy human individuals. Study overall: Donor ages ranged 18 to 49 years: a couple of women, three men.

CD45RO-negative, CCR7-positively selected cells formed the naive CD8 fraction, excluding terminally differentiated effector memory CD45RA+ cells. V was cut by 2 bases and J by 4 bases, with 12 bases left in between. The CDR3 extends over 14 amino acids. Germline V gives CDR1 MDHEN, CDR2 SYDVKM. Data came from immunoSEQ multiplex PCR; TCRdb stores just in-frame clones and leaves some out. The sample contains about 680,000 clones, roughly 94% of which appear only once. Notes on this clone: Its antigen remains unidentified.

Regarding the study as a whole: Naive CD4 clonotypes were shared across a handful of donors at about 5.2%.

This chain uses TRBV28 with TRBJ2-7; D is uncertain. What was sequenced was naive CD8+ T cells sorted from blood. The receptor was derived from a young man in good health. CDR3 protein: CASSLGPMSYEQYF. In nucleotides, the CDR3 is TGTGCCAGCAGTTTAGGGCCCATGTCTTACGAGCAGTACTTC.